The 22 T cell receptor beta chains below all came from one sample that was sequenced in a study of blood T cells in healthy people across ages. Together with a sample-barcoded 5' primer, a J-beta primer mix was included in a second PCR lasting about 7 to 11 cycles. From the 5' RACE reads, TCRdb called clonotypes with MiXCR, one entry per CDR3 protein. This table holds some 1.5 million distinct CDR3 sequences, about 42% found once. Material: blood. These receptors were taken from a woman aged 18-35 years in good health.

The V gene is TRBV7-9, the J gene TRBJ2-1; maybe TRBD2 (6 bases). CDR3 length: 16 residues. V dropped 2 bases and J dropped 3 bases, with 14 bases sitting between them. Germline values: CDR1 SEHNR, CDR2 FQNEAQ (reference sequence). Here the CDR3 DNA reads TGTGCCAGCAGCTTAATCCCAGCGGACTACTACAATGAGCAGTTCTTC. Its translation: CASSLIPADYYNEQFF.

The V call is TRBV20-1, the J call TRBJ2-1, with TRBD2 matching over 7 bases. V shed 2 bases and J 3 bases; nucleotides not matched to a gene: 7. The germline V gene encodes CDR1 DFQATT and CDR2 SNEGSKA (reference sequence). The CDR3 extends over 15 amino acids. The chain's CDR3 is CSARQTGTIYNEQFF. CDR3 in DNA: TGCAGTGCTAGACAGACCGGGACTATCTACAATGAGCAGTTCTTC.

Regarding this clonotype: An end of the junction does not agree with germline; a read error may underlie this. As DNA, the CDR3 is TGCAGTGCTAGCTCGTCTAGCGGGAGCTCCTACAAGGAGCAGTTCTTC. Amino acids: CSASSSSGSSYKEQFF. The rearrangement joins TRBV20-1 to TRBJ2-1; 10 nucleotides match TRBD2. CDR1 DFQATT and CDR2 SNEGSKA come from the germline V gene (reference sequence). The CDR3 runs to 16 residues.

A word on this clonotype: The CDR3 carries no conserved terminal phenylalanine or tryptophan, so it likely arises from a read error. The J gene is TRBJ2-6, the V gene TRBV7-8; D uncertain. Germline values: CDR1 SGHVS, CDR2 FQNEAQ. The CDR3 is made up of 15 amino acids. V was trimmed by 3 bases and J by 1 base, leaving 7 bases between them. The CDR3 nucleotides read TGTGCCAGCAGCTTCAACCCGTCTGGGGCCAACGTCCTGACTGTC. Amino acid sequence: CASSFNPSGANVLTV.

The chain employs TRBV10-3 and TRBJ1-6; no reliable D call. CDR1 is ENHRY and CDR2 is SYGVKD in the germline V gene. The CDR3 sequence is 13 residues long. V lost 5 bases to trimming and J lost 8 bases, with 10 bases between them. CDR3: CAISMAIDSPLHF. CDR3 coding DNA: TGTGCCATCAGTATGGCTATAGATTCACCCCTCCACTTT.

The count of this clonotype is one. This chain connects TRBV24-1 to TRBJ2-1; the D gene is possibly TRBD1 (6 bases). The V gene lost 1 base and the J gene lost 8 bases, with 14 bases spanning the gap. Per germline, CDR1 KGHDR and CDR2 SFDVKD. This CDR3 spans 15 amino acids. The CDR3: CATSDFPDRRHEQFF. The CDR3 DNA follows: TGTGCCACCAGTGATTTCCCCGACAGGAGGCATGAGCAGTTCTTC.

This chain links TRBV24-1 with TRBJ2-1; D not certain. CDR1 and CDR2 (germline): KGHDR, SFDVKD. Trimming shortened V by 3 bases and J by 9 bases, and 11 bases separated the two germline ends. The CDR3 covers 13 residues. The CDR3 spells CATSDVLQTEQFF. In nucleotides, the CDR3 is TGTGCCACCAGTGATGTCCTTCAGACTGAGCAGTTCTTC.

The rearrangement uses TRBV20-1 and TRBJ2-2, with D perhaps TRBD1 or TRBD2 (6 bases each). The length of the CDR3 is 17 residues. Germline-derived CDR1 and CDR2 are DFQATT and SNEGSKA (reference sequence). The V end lost 1 base, the J end lost 1 base, and 16 bases lay between the germline ends. The CDR3 here is CSARVEGGRGNTGELFF. CDR3 DNA sequence: TGCAGTGCTAGAGTAGAGGGGGGCAGGGGGAACACCGGGGAGCTGTTTTTT.

This clonotype was counted only a few times. The chain uses TRBV12-3 or TRBV12-4 and TRBJ2-7; TRBD2 matches at 10 bases. This CDR3 is 15 amino acids long. V lost 5 bases and J lost 6; bases outside the gene matches: 10. The CDR3 protein is CASSPRLAGVVEQYF. The CDR3 coding sequence is TGTGCCAGCAGTCCCCGACTAGCGGGCGTTGTCGAGCAGTACTTC.

The rearrangement joins TRBV19 to TRBJ2-1; 7 bases line up with TRBD1. The CDR3 loop spans 18 amino acids. V gave up 0 bases and J gave up 4 bases; unmatched junction bases: 12. Looked up from germline, CDR1 is LNHDA and CDR2 is SQIVND (reference sequence). In DNA, the CDR3 is TGTGCCAGTAGTATAGATCTTTTGCCCGGACAGGCGTACAATGAGCAGTTCTTC. Translating gives CASSIDLLPGQAYNEQFF. Full variable domain (remainder filled in from reference TRBV19 and TRBJ2-1): DGGITQSPKYLFRKEGQNVTLSCEQNLNHDAMYWYRQDPGQGLRLIYYSQIVNDFQKGDIAEGYSVSREKKESFPLTVTSAQKNPTAFYLCASSIDLLPGQAYNEQFFGPGTRLTVL.

J is TRBJ2-3 and V is TRBV6-4; D is possibly TRBD2 (5 bases). The V and J ends lost 3 bases and 5 bases respectively, with 9 bases between them. Looked up from germline, CDR1 is MRHNA and CDR2 is SNTAGT. The CDR3 loop spans 13 amino acids. The CDR3 sequence: CASSEEVGDTQYF. The CDR3 DNA is TGTGCCAGCAGTGAGGAGGTTGGAGATACGCAGTATTTT.

CDR3 residues: CASRSPGPQFPGANVLTF. In nucleotides, the CDR3 is TGTGCCAGCAGGTCCCCGGGACCCCAATTTCCGGGGGCCAACGTCCTGACTTTC. The rearrangement links TRBV12-3 or TRBV12-4 to TRBJ2-6; D is tentatively TRBD1 or TRBD2 (5 bases each). This CDR3 region has 18 residues. Trimming removed 6 bases at V and 4 bases at J, with 22 bases between.

The chain is built from TRBV7-2 and TRBJ2-2, with a tentative D call TRBD2 (6 bases). Deletions cut 7 bases from V and 5 bases from J, with 14 bases between. The CDR3 runs 14 residues. Germline CDR1 is SGHTA and CDR2 is FQGNSA. DNA for the CDR3: TGTGCCAGCACCGTTCTAGCGAGGACCGGGGAGCTGTTTTTT. Protein product: CASTVLARTGELFF.

The chain joins TRBV27 to TRBJ1-6, with 9 bases fitting TRBD1. In germline, CDR1 is MNHEY, CDR2 SMNVEV (reference sequence). The V segment lost 1 base and the J segment 16 bases; nucleotides outside the gene matches: 8. CDR3 length equals 14 residues. The CDR3 region has the DNA TGTGCCAGCAGTTTATTCCGTCGGGACAGGGTTCTCCACTTT. It codes for CASSLFRRDRVLHF.

This chain joins TRBV24-1 and TRBJ2-1; D perhaps matches TRBD1 (5 bases). Germline-derived CDR1 and CDR2 are KGHDR and SFDVKD. Trimming removed 2 bases from V and 6 bases from J, with 7 bases in between. The CDR3 has 13 amino acids. The CDR3 nucleotides are TGTGCCACCAGTGATTGGGGCCTCAATGAGCAGTTCTTC. Residues: CATSDWGLNEQFF.

The chain has TRBV27 and TRBJ1-6; unclear D gene. The CDR3 sequence is 15 residues long. The germline gives CDR1 MNHEY, CDR2 SMNVEV (reference sequence). Deletions cut 3 bases from V and 6 bases from J, with 12 bases between. CDR3: CASSLGSLGNSPLHF. CDR3 bases: TGTGCCAGCAGTTTGGGTTCTCTTGGTAATTCACCCCTCCACTTT.

Concerning this clonotype itself: Its ends do not fully match the called genes, so a read error is possible. V gene TRBV6-2 or TRBV6-3 combines with J gene TRBJ1-6; D uncertain. The CDR3 contains 14 residues. The germline CDR1 and CDR2 sequences are MNHEY and SVGEGT. CDR3 in DNA: TGTGCCAGCAGTTACAACGGGGAGAATTCACCCCCCCACTTT. It is translated as CASSYNGENSPPHF.

As for this clonotype: A read error is possible here, since a much larger clone lies one base away. This chain uses TRBV12-3 or TRBV12-4 with TRBJ2-3; 10 bases agree with TRBD2. This CDR3 comprises 17 residues. V shed 5 bases, J shed 2 bases, and the junction held 10 bases outside the gene matches. Written as DNA, the CDR3 is TGTGCCAGCAGTCTGAGCCCAGGGACTAGCGCCACAGATACGCAGTATTTT. Translation: CASSLSPGTSATDTQYF.

The J gene is TRBJ2-1, the V gene TRBV7-9; the D gene is possibly TRBD1 (5 bases). CDR1 is SEHNR, CDR2 FQNEAQ, per germline (reference sequence). V gave up 6 bases and J gave up 12 bases, with 18 bases separating them. This CDR3 comprises 13 residues. The CDR3 spells CASSYLQGWGQFF. The CDR3 nucleotides read TGTGCCAGCAGTTATCTCCAGGGTTGGGGGCAGTTCTTC.

This clonotype was picked up a small number of times. The J gene is TRBJ1-2, the V gene TRBV7-9; 11 nucleotides align to TRBD1. The CDR3 is 17 amino acids. The V and J ends lost 5 bases and 2 bases, in that order; junction bases with no gene match: 10. Looked up from germline, CDR1 is SEHNR and CDR2 is FQNEAQ (reference sequence). In nucleotides, the CDR3 is TGTGCCAGCAGCGGAGGGGGTGGACAGGGGGCAAACTATGGCTACACCTTC. Translation: CASSGGGGQGANYGYTF.

This clonotype appeared many times. The chain is built from TRBV7-9 and TRBJ2-1; TRBD1 aligns across 7 bases. V dropped 10 bases and J dropped 0; count of bases not matched to a gene: 6. In germline, CDR1 is SEHNR, CDR2 FQNEAQ (reference sequence). The CDR3 sequence is 14 residues long. CDR3 sequence reads: CATKRDSSYNEQFF. CDR3 DNA sequence: TGTGCCACCAAACGGGACAGCTCCTACAATGAGCAGTTCTTC.

V gene TRBV28 combines with J gene TRBJ2-3, with D possibly being TRBD1 (5 bases). This CDR3 spans 16 amino acids. The V end lost 3 bases, the J end lost 6 bases, and 19 bases lay between the germline ends. The germline CDR1 and CDR2 sequences are MDHEN and SYDVKM. The CDR3 DNA reads TGTGCCAGCAGTTTCTTTCAGGGAACTATCGGGGATACGCAGTATTTT. Its protein product is CASSFFQGTIGDTQYF.